The sequence of this T cell receptor (beta chain) was determined in a study of CXCR3-negative and CXCR3-positive naive CD8 T cells. Overall study results and limits: TRB CDR3 properties were used to infer TCR strength, and surface CD5 was comparable between naive subsets.

In preparing the TRB cDNA libraries, 5' RACE with UMI labels was used. With the 5' RACE reads reprocessed, TCRdb shows one record per CDR3 protein and no DNA. The specimen's table records about 8,000 distinct CDR3 sequences. A remark on this clonotype: What it binds is not known.

CDR3 length: 15 amino acids. Germline V CDR1 and CDR2: MDHEN, SYDVKM. The TCR was taken from a human donor in good health. Some clones in this sample may be carry-over from other donors' samples. The specimen sequenced was naive CXCR3- CD8+ T cells from blood. As for subset: CD45RO-CCR7+CD27+CD95- naive CD8+ T cells lacking CXCR3 (TNR3-). The chain joins TRBV28 to TRBJ1-5. The CDR3 sequence is CASRDGRDSNQPQHF. The full variable domain, in which reference TRBV28 and TRBJ1-5 provide the parts outside the CDR3, is DVKVTQSSRYLVKRTGEKVFLECVQDMDHENMFWYRQDPGLGLRLIYFSYDVKMKEKGDIPEGYSVSREKKERFSLILESASTNQTSMYLCASRDGRDSNQPQHFGDGTRLSIL.